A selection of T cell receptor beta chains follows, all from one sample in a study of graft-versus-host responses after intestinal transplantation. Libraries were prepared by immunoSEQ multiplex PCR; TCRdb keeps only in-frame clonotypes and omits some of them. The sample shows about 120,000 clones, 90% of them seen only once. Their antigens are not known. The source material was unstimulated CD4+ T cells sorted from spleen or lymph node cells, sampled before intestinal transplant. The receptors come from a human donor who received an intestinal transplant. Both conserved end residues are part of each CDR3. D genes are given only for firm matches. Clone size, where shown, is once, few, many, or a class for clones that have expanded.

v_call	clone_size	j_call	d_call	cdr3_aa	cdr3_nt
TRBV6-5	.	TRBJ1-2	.	CASSYSLAGSNYGYTF	TGTGCCAGCAGTTACTCCCTTGCGGGATCTAACTATGGCTACACCTTC
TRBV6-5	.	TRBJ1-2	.	CASTRGGDNYGYTF	TGTGCCAGCACTCGAGGGGGGGATAACTATGGCTACACCTTC
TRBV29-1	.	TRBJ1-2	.	CSVEVRSGGGYTF	TGCAGCGTTGAAGTTAGGTCCGGCGGGGGCTACACCTTC
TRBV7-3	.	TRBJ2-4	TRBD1	CASSSGTGLNIQYF	TGTGCCAGCAGCTCAGGGACAGGGCTTAACATTCAGTACTTC
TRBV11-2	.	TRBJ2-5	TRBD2	CASSSGTSGRISETQYF	TGTGCCAGCAGCTCCGGGACTAGCGGGAGAATCTCAGAGACCCAGTACTTC
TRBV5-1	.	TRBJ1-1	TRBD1	CASSLQGFTEAFF	TGCGCCAGCAGCTTACAGGGGTTCACTGAAGCTTTCTTT
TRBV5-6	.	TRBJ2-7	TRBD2	CASRPVAGGSYEQYF	TGTGCCAGCAGACCAGTAGCGGGAGGCTCCTACGAGCAGTACTTC
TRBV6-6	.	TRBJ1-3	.	CASSYTRVENTIYF	TGTGCCAGCAGTTACACGAGAGTTGAAAACACCATATATTTT
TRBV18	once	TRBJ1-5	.	CASSPLGREYQPQHF	TGTGCCAGCTCACCCCTGGGGAGAGAGTACCAGCCCCAGCATTTT
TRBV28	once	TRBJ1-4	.	CASSLTGWNEKLFF	TGTGCCAGCAGCCTAACAGGTTGGAATGAAAAACTGTTTTTT
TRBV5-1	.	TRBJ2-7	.	CASSLAAGASYEQYF	TGCGCCAGCAGCTTGGCGGCGGGGGCCTCCTACGAGCAGTACTTC
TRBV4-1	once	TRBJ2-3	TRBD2	CASSQESRASGGYTDTQYF	TGCGCCAGCAGCCAAGAATCTAGGGCTAGCGGGGGATACACAGATACGCAGTATTTT
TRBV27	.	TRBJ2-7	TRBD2	CASSFLLAGNEQYF	TGTGCCAGCAGTTTCCTGCTAGCGGGAAACGAGCAGTACTTC
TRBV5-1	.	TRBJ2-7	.	CASSAGQGREQYF	TGCGCCAGCAGCGCCGGGCAGGGCCGCGAGCAGTACTTC
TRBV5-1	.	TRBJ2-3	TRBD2	CASSLPGLAGNTDTQYF	TGCGCCAGCAGCCTACCGGGACTAGCGGGAAATACAGATACGCAGTATTTT
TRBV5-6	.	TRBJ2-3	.	CASSLAPGSTDTQYF	TGTGCCAGCAGCTTGGCTCCGGGATCCACAGATACGCAGTATTTT
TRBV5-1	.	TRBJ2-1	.	CASSLRGVRVSYNEQFF	TGCGCCAGCAGCTTGAGGGGCGTTAGGGTTTCCTACAATGAGCAGTTCTTC
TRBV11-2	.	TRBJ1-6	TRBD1	CASSPGTVFPSYNSPLHF	TGTGCCAGCAGCCCCGGGACAGTATTCCCCTCCTATAATTCACCCCTCCACTTT
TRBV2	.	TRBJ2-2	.	CASKAQRTGELFF	TGTGCCAGCAAAGCCCAGCGGACCGGGGAGCTGTTTTTT
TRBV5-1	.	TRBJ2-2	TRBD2	CASSPLTSGGAGELFF	TGCGCCAGCAGCCCGCTGACTAGCGGGGGGGCCGGGGAGCTGTTTTTT
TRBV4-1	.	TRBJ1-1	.	CASSQVGGNGEAFF	TGCGCCAGCAGCCAAGTGGGGGGGAACGGTGAAGCTTTCTTT
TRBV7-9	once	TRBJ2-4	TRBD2	CASSFRAGTGWAF	TGTGCCAGCAGCTTTCGAGCGGGGACGGGGTGGGCCTTC
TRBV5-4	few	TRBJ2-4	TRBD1	CASSADRVKNIQYF	TGTGCCAGCAGCGCTGACAGGGTCAAAAACATTCAGTACTTC
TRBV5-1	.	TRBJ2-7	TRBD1	CASSSGQGASYEQYF	TGCGCCAGCAGCTCCGGACAGGGGGCCAGCTACGAGCAGTACTTC
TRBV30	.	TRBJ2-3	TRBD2	CACRLAGADTQYF	TGTGCCTGTAGACTAGCGGGGGCGGATACGCAGTATTTT
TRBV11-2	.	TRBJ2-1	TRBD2	CASSWSGGRGEQFF	TGTGCCAGCAGCTGGAGCGGGGGGAGGGGTGAGCAGTTCTTC
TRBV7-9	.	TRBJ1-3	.	CASIATSTLSSGNTIYF	TGTGCCAGCATCGCCACGTCCACTTTGAGCTCTGGAAACACCATATATTTT
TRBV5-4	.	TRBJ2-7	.	CASSWDSEYEQYF	TGTGCCAGCAGCTGGGACTCCGAATACGAGCAGTACTTC
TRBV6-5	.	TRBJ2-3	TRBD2	CASRDLAVTDTQYF	TGTGCCAGCAGAGACCTAGCGGTCACAGATACGCAGTATTTT
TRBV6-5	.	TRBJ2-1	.	CASSRPMDRNEQFF	TGTGCCAGCAGTCGACCAATGGACAGAAATGAGCAGTTCTTC
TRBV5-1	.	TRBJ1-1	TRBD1	CASSSWTGSNTEAFF	TGCGCCAGCAGCTCGTGGACAGGCTCGAACACTGAAGCTTTCTTT
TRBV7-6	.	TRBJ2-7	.	CASSFHTGEQYF	TGTGCCAGCAGCTTCCATACTGGCGAGCAGTACTTC
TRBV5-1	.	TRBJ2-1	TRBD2	CASSLAAAGDMNEQFF	TGCGCCAGCAGCTTGGCCGCGGCGGGAGACATGAATGAGCAGTTCTTC
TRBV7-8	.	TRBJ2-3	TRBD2	CASSLSSGSTTDTQYF	TGTGCCAGCAGCTTGTCTAGCGGGAGTACAACAGATACGCAGTATTTT
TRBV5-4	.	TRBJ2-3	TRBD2	CASSLATSGTTTDTQYF	TGTGCCAGCAGCTTGGCGACTAGCGGGACCACCACAGATACGCAGTATTTT
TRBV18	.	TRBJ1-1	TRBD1	CASSPNRGRGDTEAFF	TGTGCCAGCTCACCGAACAGGGGGCGGGGGGACACTGAAGCTTTCTTT
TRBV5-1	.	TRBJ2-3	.	CASSLGGTDTQYF	TGCGCCAGCAGCTTAGGGGGCACAGATACGCAGTATTTT
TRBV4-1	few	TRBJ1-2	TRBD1	CASSQPGQAHYGYTF	TGCGCCAGCAGCCAACCGGGACAGGCACACTATGGCTACACCTTC
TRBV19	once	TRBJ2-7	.	CASSIQASYEQYF	TGTGCCAGTAGTATCCAGGCTTCGTACGAGCAGTACTTC
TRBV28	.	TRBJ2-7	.	CAAEKDSSYEQYF	TGTGCCGCCGAGAAGGACAGCTCCTACGAGCAGTACTTC
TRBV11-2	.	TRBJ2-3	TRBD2	CASSLAAGVWTDTQYF	TGTGCCAGCAGCTTAGCGGCGGGAGTGTGGACAGATACGCAGTATTTT
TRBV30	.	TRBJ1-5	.	CAWSVREGRDPSNQPQHF	TGTGCCTGGAGTGTACGGGAGGGGCGCGATCCCAGCAATCAGCCCCAGCATTTT
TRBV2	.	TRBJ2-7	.	CASRTPYEQYF	TGTGCCAGCAGGACACCCTACGAGCAGTACTTC
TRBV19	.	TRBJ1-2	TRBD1	CASSIFGDRGLYGYTF	TGTGCCAGTAGTATCTTCGGGGACAGGGGGCTTTATGGCTACACCTTC
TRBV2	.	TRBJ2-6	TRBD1	CASSFQGRTGGSGANVLTF	TGTGCCAGCAGTTTCCAAGGGAGGACAGGGGGGTCTGGGGCCAACGTCCTGACTTTC